This TCR beta chain comes out of a study of patients and donors after allogeneic stem cell transplantation. TCRdb called the RT-PCR reads again in MiXCR, with one record for every CDR3 protein. This table holds approximately 200,000 distinct CDR3 sequences, around 40% found once. V dropped 6 bases and J dropped 0 bases, with 12 bases sitting between them. The germline V gene has CDR1 DFQATT and CDR2 SNEGSKA (reference sequence). CDR3 length equals 14 residues. This TCR was sampled from a human donor who was either an allogeneic HSCT recipient or a stem cell or donor lymphocyte infusion donor (not recorded which). It is not recorded whose cells these are; they may come from a transplant donor. This chain joins TRBV20-1 and TRBJ1-3; D not certain. Sequences were obtained from blood, either unsorted or a sorted T cell fraction (not recorded which). Here the CDR3 DNA reads TGCAGTGCAGCCCCCCCATACTCTGGAAACACCATATATTTT. Translation gives CSAAPPYSGNTIYF.